This TCR beta chain was recorded in a study of blood T cell repertoires in COVID-19. For the study at large: Researchers got acute and convalescent COVID-19 samples from the United States, Italy and Spain.

Recovered status applied to Cohort 3 donors who had two consecutive negative PCRs. It also applied to those with clearance or with symptom resolution. The assay was immunoSEQ multiplex PCR, and TCRdb's table has in-frame clones only and misses some. The sample lists roughly 200,000 clones, approximately 85% seen once, with 6% to 6.5% in the top ten. The receptor's source is a middle-aged man who had recovered from COVID-19. The material sequenced was PBMCs or T cells enriched from blood (not recorded which).

DNA for the CDR3: TGTGCCAGCAGCTTGACTACTGGCCCTGGGGTGCAGTATTTT. It yields the protein CASSLTTGPGVQYF. The chain combines TRBV11-3 with TRBJ2-3; the D gene is possibly TRBD2 (5 bases). Trimming cost V 3 bases and J 11 bases, with 18 bases left between them. The CDR3 sequence is 14 residues long. The V gene's germline CDR1 is SGHNT and CDR2 YENEEA.